This T cell receptor beta chain was documented in a study of cytomegalovirus exposure and HLA in healthy donors. PCR primers comprised 60 Vbeta and 13 Jbeta primers. Measured with immunoSEQ multiplex PCR; TCRdb has only the in-frame clones, and not every one. The sample carries more than 95,000 clones, approximately 78% recorded once. CDR1 is MDHEN, CDR2 SYDVKM, per germline. The CDR3 loop spans 15 amino acids. V shed 6 bases and J 2 bases; nucleotides not matched to a gene: 7. Details on this clone: Its target is not known.

Study-wide findings and caveats: Most subjects' HLA-A and HLA-B alleles were reportedly predicted from TCR beta sequences.

Sequencing was done on a sample of PBMCs. The chain has TRBV28 and TRBJ2-1, with 7 bases aligning to TRBD1. The receptor was derived from a woman between 40 and 55 years old in good health and CMV-seronegative. The CDR3 region is CASRGQGEPYNEQFF. The CDR3, as DNA: TGTGCCAGCAGGGGCCAGGGGGAACCCTACAATGAGCAGTTCTTC.